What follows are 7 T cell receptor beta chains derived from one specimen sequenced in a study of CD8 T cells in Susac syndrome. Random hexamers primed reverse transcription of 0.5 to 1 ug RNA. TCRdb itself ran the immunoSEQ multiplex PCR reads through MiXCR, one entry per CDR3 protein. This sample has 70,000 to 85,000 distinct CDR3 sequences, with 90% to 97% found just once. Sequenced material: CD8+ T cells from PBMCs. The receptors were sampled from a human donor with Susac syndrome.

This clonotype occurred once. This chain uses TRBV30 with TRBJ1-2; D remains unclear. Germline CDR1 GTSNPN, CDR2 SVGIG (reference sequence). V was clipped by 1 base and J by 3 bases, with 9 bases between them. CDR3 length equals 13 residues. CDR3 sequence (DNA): TGTGCCTGGAGTGGACCCTCGGACTATGGCTACACCTTC. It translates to CAWSGPSDYGYTF.

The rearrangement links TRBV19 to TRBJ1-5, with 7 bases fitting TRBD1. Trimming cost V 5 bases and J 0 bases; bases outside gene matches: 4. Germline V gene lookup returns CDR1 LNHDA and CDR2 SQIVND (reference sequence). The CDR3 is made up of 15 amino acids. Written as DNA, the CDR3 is TGTGCCAGTAGTTCCGGGACAGCTAGCAATCAGCCCCAGCATTTT. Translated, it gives CASSSGTASNQPQHF. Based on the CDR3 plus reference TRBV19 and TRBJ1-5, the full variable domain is DGGITQSPKYLFRKEGQNVTLSCEQNLNHDAMYWYRQDPGQGLRLIYYSQIVNDFQKGDIAEGYSVSREKKESFPLTVTSAQKNPTAFYLCASSSGTASNQPQHFGDGTRLSIL.

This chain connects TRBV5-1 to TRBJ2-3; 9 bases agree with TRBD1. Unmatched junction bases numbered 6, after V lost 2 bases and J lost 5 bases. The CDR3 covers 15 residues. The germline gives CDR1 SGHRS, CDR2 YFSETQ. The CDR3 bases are TGCGCCAGCAGCTTAAACAGGGGGCCGAGAGATACGCAGTATTTT. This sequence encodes CASSLNRGPRDTQYF.

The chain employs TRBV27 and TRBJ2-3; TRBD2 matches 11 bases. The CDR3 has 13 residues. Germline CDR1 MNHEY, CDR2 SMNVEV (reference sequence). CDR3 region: CATGTSGRNTQYF. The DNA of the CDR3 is TGTGCTACCGGGACTAGCGGCAGAAATACGCAGTATTTT.

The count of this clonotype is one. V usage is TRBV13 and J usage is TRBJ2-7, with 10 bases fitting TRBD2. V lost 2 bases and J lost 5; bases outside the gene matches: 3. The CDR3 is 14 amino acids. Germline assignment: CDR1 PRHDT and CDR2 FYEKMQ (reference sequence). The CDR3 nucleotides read TGTGCCAGCAGCTTATCCCTAGCGGGAGACGAGCAGTACTTC. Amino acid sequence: CASSLSLAGDEQYF.

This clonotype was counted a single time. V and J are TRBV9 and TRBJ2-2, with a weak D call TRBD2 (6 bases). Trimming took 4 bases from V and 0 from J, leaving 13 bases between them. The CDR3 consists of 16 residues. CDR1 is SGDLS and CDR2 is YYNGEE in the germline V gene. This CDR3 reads CASSPSREPNTGELFF. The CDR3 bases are TGTGCCAGCAGCCCCTCCCGGGAGCCGAACACCGGGGAGCTGTTTTTT. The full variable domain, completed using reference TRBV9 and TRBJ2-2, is DSGVTQTPKHLITATGQRVTLRCSPRSGDLSVYWYQQSLDQGLQFLIQYYNGEERAKGNILERFSAQQFPDLHSELNLSSLELGDSALYFCASSPSREPNTGELFFGEGSRLTVL.

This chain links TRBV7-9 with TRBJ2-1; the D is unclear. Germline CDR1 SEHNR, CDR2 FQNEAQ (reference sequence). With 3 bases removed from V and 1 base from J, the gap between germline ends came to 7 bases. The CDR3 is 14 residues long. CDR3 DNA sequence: TGTGCCAGCAGCTTCGACGATTCCTACAATGAGCAGTTCTTC. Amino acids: CASSFDDSYNEQFF.